Detailed here is one T cell receptor (beta chain). The CDR3 is made up of 14 amino acids. The V end lost 6 bases, the J end lost 6 bases, and 15 bases lay between the germline ends. Germline CDR1 SNHLY, CDR2 FYNNEI. cDNA serving as the sequencing template came from extracted, reverse transcribed RNA. Assay used: immunoSEQ multiplex PCR; TCRdb lists only in-frame clones, some missing. The sample holds fewer than 250,000 clones; around 43% are singletons and the top ten take roughly 2.8%. The data originate from a study of CD8+ T cells in alopecia areata. Whole-study context: Twice a day, 5 to 10 mg of oral tofacitinib was administered to treated patients. Treatment with tofacitinib (6 to 18 months) was followed by 6 months off drug.

Sample treatment: oral pan-JAK inhibitor, 5-10 mg twice daily. From alopecia areata patients, lesional scalp punch biopsies and peripheral blood were collected. Here the sequenced sample was CD4+ T cells sorted from blood, taken around week 36, from a patient treated with tofacitinib. The rearrangement links TRBV2 to TRBJ1-5, with D maybe TRBD1 (5 bases). This sequence was found in a human donor with alopecia areata. The CDR3 region has the DNA TGTGCCAGCAGCCGCCGGGACCCCGGTCAGCCCCAGCATTTT. Encoded protein: CASSRRDPGQPQHF.